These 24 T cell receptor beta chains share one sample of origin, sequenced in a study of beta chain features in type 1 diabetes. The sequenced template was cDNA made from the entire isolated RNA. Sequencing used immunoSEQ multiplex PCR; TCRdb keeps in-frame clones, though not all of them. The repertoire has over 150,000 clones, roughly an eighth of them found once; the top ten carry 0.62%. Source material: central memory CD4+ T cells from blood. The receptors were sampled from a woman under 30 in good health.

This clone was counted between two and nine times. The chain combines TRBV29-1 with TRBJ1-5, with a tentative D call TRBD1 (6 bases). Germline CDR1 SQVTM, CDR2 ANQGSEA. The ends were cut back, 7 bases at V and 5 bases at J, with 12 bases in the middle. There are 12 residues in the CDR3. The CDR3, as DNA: TGCAGCGCAGGGGCCAGGGATCAGCCCCAGCATTTT. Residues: CSAGARDQPQHF.

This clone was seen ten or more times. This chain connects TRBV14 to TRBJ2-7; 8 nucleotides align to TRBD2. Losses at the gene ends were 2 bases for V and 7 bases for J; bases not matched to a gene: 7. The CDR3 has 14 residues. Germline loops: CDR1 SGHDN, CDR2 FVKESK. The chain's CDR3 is CASSQYGRAGEQYF. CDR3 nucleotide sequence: TGTGCCAGCAGCCAATACGGGAGGGCGGGGGAGCAGTACTTC.

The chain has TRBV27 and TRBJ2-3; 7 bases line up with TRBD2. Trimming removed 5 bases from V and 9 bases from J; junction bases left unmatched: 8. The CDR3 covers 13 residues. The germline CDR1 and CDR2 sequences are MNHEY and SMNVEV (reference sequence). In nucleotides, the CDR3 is TGTGCCAGCAGTCCATCTCAGCGGGAAACGCAGTATTTT. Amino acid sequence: CASSPSQRETQYF.

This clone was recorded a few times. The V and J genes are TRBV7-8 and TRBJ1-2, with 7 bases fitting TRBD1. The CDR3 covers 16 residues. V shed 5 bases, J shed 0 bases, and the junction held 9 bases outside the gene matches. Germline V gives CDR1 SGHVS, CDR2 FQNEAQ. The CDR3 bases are TGTGCCAGCAGCGAAGACAGGGAGAATTCTAACTATGGCTACACCTTC. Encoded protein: CASSEDRENSNYGYTF.

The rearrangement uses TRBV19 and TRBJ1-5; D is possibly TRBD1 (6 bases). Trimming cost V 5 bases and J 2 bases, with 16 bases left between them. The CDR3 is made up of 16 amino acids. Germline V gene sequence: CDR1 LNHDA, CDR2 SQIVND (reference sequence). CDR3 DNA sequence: TGTGCCAGTAGTTCCAACAGGGTGATTGGCAATCAGCCCCAGCATTTT. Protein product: CASSSNRVIGNQPQHF. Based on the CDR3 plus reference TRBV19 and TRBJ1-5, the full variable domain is DGGITQSPKYLFRKEGQNVTLSCEQNLNHDAMYWYRQDPGQGLRLIYYSQIVNDFQKGDIAEGYSVSREKKESFPLTVTSAQKNPTAFYLCASSSNRVIGNQPQHFGDGTRLSIL.

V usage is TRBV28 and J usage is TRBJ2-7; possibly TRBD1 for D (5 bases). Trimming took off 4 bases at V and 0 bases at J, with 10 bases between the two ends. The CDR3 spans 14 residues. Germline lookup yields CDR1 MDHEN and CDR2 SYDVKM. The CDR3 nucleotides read TGTGCCAGCAGTTCAGGGATCCACTCCTACGAGCAGTACTTC. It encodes CASSSGIHSYEQYF.

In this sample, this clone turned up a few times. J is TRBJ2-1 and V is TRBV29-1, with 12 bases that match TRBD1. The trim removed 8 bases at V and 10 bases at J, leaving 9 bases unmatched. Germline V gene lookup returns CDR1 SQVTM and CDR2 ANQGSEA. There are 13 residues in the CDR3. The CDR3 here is CSFRGTGGGEQFF. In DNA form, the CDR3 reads TGCAGCTTCAGGGGGACAGGGGGCGGAGAGCAGTTCTTC.

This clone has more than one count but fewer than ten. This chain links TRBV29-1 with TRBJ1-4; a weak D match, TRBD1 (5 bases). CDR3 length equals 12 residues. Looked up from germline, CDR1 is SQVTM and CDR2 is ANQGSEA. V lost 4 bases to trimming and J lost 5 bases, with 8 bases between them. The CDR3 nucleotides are TGCAGCGTTGGCAGGGCAAATGAAAAACTGTTTTTT. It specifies CSVGRANEKLFF.

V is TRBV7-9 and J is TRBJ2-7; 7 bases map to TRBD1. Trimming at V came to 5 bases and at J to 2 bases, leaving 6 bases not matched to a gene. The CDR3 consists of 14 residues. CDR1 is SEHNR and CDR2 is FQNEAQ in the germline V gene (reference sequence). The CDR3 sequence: CASSQGQAAYEQYF. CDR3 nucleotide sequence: TGTGCCAGCAGCCAAGGACAGGCTGCCTACGAGCAGTACTTC. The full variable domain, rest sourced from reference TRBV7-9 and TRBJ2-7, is DTGVSQNPRHKITKRGQNVTFRCDPISEHNRLYWYRQTLGQGPEFLTYFQNEAQLEKSRLLSDRFSAERPKGSFSTLEIQRTEQGDSAMYLCASSQGQAAYEQYFGPGTRLTVT.

The CDR3 coding sequence is TGTGCCAGCAGCTATCTGACAGGGGGCTCTGGAAACACCATATATTTT. Protein product: CASSYLTGGSGNTIYF. This rearrangement joins TRBV11-2 to TRBJ1-3; TRBD1 matches 9 bases. The germline V gene has CDR1 SGHAT and CDR2 FQNNGV. The V segment lost 4 bases and the J segment 0 bases; nucleotides outside the gene matches: 4. This CDR3 region has 16 residues.

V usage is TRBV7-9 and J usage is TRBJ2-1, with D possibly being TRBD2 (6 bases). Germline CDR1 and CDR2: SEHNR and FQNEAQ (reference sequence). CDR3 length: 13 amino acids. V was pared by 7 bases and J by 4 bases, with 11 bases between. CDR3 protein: CASNPSVYNEQFF. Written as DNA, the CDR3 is TGTGCCAGCAACCCTAGCGTTTACAATGAGCAGTTCTTC.

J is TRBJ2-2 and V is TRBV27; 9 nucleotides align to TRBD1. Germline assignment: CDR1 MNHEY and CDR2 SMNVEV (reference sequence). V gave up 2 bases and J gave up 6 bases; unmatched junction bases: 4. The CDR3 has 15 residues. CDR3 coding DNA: TGTGCCAGCAGTTTAGGACAGGGGATAGCCGGGGAGCTGTTTTTT. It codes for CASSLGQGIAGELFF.

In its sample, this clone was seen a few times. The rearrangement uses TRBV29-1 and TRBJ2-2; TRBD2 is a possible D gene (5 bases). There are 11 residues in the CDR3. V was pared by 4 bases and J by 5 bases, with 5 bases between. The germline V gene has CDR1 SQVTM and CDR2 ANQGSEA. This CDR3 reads CSVGGTGELFF. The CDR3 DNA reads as TGCAGCGTTGGAGGGACCGGGGAGCTGTTTTTT.

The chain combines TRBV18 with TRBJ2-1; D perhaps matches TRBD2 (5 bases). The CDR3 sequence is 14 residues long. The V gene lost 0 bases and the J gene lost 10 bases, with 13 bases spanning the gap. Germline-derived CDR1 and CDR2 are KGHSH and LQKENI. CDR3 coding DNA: TGTGCCAGCTCACCACCGACGAGGGAAGGGGAGCAGTTCTTC. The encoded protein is CASSPPTREGEQFF.

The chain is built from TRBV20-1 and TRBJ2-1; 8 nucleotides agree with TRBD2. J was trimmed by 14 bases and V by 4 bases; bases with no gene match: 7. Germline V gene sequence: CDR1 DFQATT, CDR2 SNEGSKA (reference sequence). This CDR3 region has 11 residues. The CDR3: CSAISGSVKFF. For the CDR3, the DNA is TGCAGTGCTATCAGCGGGAGTGTAAAGTTCTTC.

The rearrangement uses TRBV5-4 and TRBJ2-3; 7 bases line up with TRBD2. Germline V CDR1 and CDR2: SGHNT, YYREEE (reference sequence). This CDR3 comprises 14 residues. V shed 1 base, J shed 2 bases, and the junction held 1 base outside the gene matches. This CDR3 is CASSLQRDTDTQYF. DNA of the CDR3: TGTGCCAGCAGCTTGCAGCGGGACACAGATACGCAGTATTTT.

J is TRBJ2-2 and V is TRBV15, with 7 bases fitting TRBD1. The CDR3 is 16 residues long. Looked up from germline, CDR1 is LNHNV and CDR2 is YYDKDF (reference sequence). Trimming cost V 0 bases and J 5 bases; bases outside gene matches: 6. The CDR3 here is CATSREAGGRTGELFF. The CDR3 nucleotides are TGTGCCACCAGCAGAGAAGCAGGGGGACGGACCGGGGAGCTGTTTTTT.

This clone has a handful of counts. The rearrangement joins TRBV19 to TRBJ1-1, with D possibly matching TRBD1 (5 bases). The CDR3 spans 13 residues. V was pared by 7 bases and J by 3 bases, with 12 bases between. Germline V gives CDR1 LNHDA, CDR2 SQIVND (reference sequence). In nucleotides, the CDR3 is TGTGCCAGTATCTCGCAGGGTTACACTGAAGCTTTCTTT. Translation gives CASISQGYTEAFF.

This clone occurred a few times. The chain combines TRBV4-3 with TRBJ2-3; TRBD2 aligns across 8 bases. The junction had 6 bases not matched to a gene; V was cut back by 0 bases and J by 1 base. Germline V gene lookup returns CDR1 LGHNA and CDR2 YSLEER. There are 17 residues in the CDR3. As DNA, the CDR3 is TGCGCCAGCAGCCAAGATCCCCCAGCGGGGGGCACAGATACGCAGTATTTT. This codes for CASSQDPPAGGTDTQYF.

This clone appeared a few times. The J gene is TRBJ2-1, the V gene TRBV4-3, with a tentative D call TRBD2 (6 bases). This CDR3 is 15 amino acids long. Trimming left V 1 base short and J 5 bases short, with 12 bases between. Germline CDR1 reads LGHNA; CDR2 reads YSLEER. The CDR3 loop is CASSQVTGEDNEQFF. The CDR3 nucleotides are TGCGCCAGCAGCCAAGTGACGGGAGAGGACAATGAGCAGTTCTTC.

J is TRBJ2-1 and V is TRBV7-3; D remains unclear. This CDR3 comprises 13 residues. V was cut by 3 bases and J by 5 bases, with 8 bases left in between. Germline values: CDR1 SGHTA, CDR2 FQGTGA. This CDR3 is CASSFERDNEQFF. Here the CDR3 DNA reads TGTGCCAGCAGCTTTGAACGGGACAATGAGCAGTTCTTC.

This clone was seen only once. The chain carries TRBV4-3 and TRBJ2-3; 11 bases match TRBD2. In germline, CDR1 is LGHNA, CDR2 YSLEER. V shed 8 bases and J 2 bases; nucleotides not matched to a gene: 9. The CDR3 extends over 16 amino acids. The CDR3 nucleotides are TGCGCCAGCGAAAAGGGGACTAGCGGAATCACAGATACGCAGTATTTT. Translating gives CASEKGTSGITDTQYF.

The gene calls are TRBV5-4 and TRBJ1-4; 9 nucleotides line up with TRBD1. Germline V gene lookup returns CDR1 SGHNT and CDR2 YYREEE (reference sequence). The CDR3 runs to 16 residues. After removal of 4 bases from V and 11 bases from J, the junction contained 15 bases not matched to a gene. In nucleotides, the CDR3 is TGTGCCAGCAGCACGGGACAGGGAGGGTACGGGGGGAAACTGTTTTTT. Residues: CASSTGQGGYGGKLFF. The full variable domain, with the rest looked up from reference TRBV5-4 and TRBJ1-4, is ETGVTQSPTHLIKTRGQQVTLRCSSQSGHNTVSWYQQALGQGPQFIFQYYREEENGRGNFPPRFSGLQFPNYSSELNVNALELDDSALYLCASSTGQGGYGGKLFFGSGTQLSVL.

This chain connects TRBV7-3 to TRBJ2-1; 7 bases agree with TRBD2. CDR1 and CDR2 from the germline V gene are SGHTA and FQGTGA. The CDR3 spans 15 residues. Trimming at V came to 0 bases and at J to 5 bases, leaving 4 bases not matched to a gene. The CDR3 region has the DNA TGTGCCAGCAGCTTAACGTCGGCGGGAGACAATGAGCAGTTCTTC. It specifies CASSLTSAGDNEQFF.